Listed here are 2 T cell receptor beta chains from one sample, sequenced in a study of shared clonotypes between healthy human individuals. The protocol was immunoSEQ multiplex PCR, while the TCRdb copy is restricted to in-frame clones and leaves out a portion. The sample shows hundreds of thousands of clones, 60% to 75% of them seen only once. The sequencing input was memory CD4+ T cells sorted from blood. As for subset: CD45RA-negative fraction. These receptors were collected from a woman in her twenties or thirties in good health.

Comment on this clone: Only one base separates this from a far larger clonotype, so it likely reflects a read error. The CDR3 spells CASSLGGGPDTQYF. CDR3 nucleotide sequence: TGTGCCAGCAGCTTAGGTGGTGGCCCAGATACGCAGTATTTT. This chain uses TRBV7-3 with TRBJ2-3; D is uncertain. V gave up 2 bases and J gave up 4 bases, with 10 bases separating them. The CDR3 is 14 residues long. Germline V lookup: CDR1 SGHTA, CDR2 FQGTGA.

The CDR3 is CASSPQGAPGNTIYF. The CDR3 DNA reads as TGCGCCAGCAGCCCTCAGGGGGCCCCTGGAAACACCATATATTTT. The V and J genes are TRBV5-1 and TRBJ1-3; 8 nucleotides line up with TRBD1. Unmatched junction bases numbered 5, after V lost 4 bases and J lost 2 bases. Germline V gives CDR1 SGHRS, CDR2 YFSETQ. CDR3 length equals 15 residues.